This T cell receptor beta chain was found in a study of technical replicates of blood from a handful of donors. The data were produced by immunoSEQ multiplex PCR, yet TCRdb's version contains in-frame clones alone and is incomplete. This repertoire shows about 82,000 clones, under 96% found once; its top ten account for 0.37%. CDR3 length: 14 amino acids. The germline CDR1 and CDR2 sequences are MGHRA and YSYEKL. The ends lost 5 bases at V and 7 bases at J; junction bases unmatched: 10. The genes are TRBV4-1 and TRBJ2-5, with 7 bases aligning to TRBD2. Sequencing was done on a sample of T cells isolated from PBMCs. This clonotype originated in a human donor in good health. CDR3 sequence: CASSFKRDSGTQYF. The CDR3 nucleotides are TGCGCCAGCAGCTTTAAGCGGGATTCTGGGACCCAGTACTTC.